The rows below give T cell receptor beta chains drawn from one sample of a study of blood T cells in healthy people across ages. TCRdb fed the 5' RACE reads into MiXCR, producing one record per CDR3 protein. Here the sample spans 1.5 million to 2 million distinct CDR3 sequences, 49% being singletons. Specimen: blood. These receptors came from a woman between 40 and 50 years old in good health. CDR3s include the opening cysteine and the closing phenylalanine or tryptophan. Each record gives: J gene, V gene, clone size, D gene, CDR3 DNA, CDR3 protein. A D gene is named only where the DNA matches it firmly. Rows give clone size only sometimes, using once, few, many, or a class for an expanded clone.

j_call: TRBJ1-6; v_call: TRBV21-1; clone_size: NA; d_call: NA; cdr3_nt: TGTGCCAGCCAGAACAGGGAATTGGATAATTCACCCCTCCACTTT; cdr3_aa: CASQNRELDNSPLHF
j_call: TRBJ2-1; v_call: TRBV29-1; clone_size: few; d_call: TRBD2; cdr3_nt: TGCAGCGTCGCGGGGGGCCCCCGCTCCTACAATGAGCAGTTCTTC; cdr3_aa: CSVAGGPRSYNEQFF
j_call: TRBJ2-3; v_call: TRBV6-6; clone_size: NA; d_call: TRBD2; cdr3_nt: TGTGCCAGCAGTTACTCGAGAGCGGGGGGGGCCCGAGATACGCAGTATTTT; cdr3_aa: CASSYSRAGGARDTQYF
j_call: TRBJ2-1; v_call: TRBV28; clone_size: NA; d_call: NA; cdr3_nt: TGTGCCAGCAGCACTATACAGGGTTACTACAATGAGCAGTTCTTC; cdr3_aa: CASSTIQGYYNEQFF
j_call: TRBJ2-3; v_call: TRBV7-8; clone_size: NA; d_call: TRBD2; cdr3_nt: TGTGCCAGCAGCTTACCGCTAGCGGGGCGGGCAGATACGCAGTATTTT; cdr3_aa: CASSLPLAGRADTQYF
j_call: TRBJ2-3; v_call: TRBV20-1; clone_size: NA; d_call: NA; cdr3_nt: TGCAGTGCGGGGCGGCCGGAACTCACAGATACGCAGTATTTT; cdr3_aa: CSAGRPELTDTQYF
j_call: TRBJ2-1; v_call: TRBV19; clone_size: NA; d_call: TRBD1; cdr3_nt: TGTGCTACAGGGGGTAGTGGGCCATTCTACAATGAGCAGTTCTTC; cdr3_aa: CATGGSGPFYNEQFF
j_call: TRBJ2-7; v_call: TRBV27; clone_size: NA; d_call: NA; cdr3_nt: TGTGTCAGCGCTAAACAAGGGGACTCCGACGAGCAGTACTTC; cdr3_aa: CVSAKQGDSDEQYF
j_call: TRBJ2-7; v_call: TRBV25-1; clone_size: NA; d_call: NA; cdr3_nt: TGTGCCAGCAGGAGTTCAGGGCCTAGCTCCTACGAGCAGTACTTC; cdr3_aa: CASRSSGPSSYEQYF
j_call: TRBJ2-3; v_call: TRBV20-1; clone_size: NA; d_call: NA; cdr3_nt: TGCAGTGCGAATCAACCGGGACGAGGCACAGATACGCAGTATTTT; cdr3_aa: CSANQPGRGTDTQYF
j_call: TRBJ2-1; v_call: TRBV15; clone_size: few; d_call: NA; cdr3_nt: TGTGCCACCAGCAGAGATGGAATGGGGAATGAGCAGTTCTTC; cdr3_aa: CATSRDGMGNEQFF
j_call: TRBJ2-1; v_call: TRBV12-3/TRBV12-4; clone_size: NA; d_call: NA; cdr3_nt: TGTGCCAGCAGTTTGGAAGGACGATACAATGAGCAGTTCTTC; cdr3_aa: CASSLEGRYNEQFF
j_call: TRBJ2-5; v_call: TRBV7-2; clone_size: many; d_call: TRBD1; cdr3_nt: TGTGCCAGCAGCCGAGGGACAGAAGAGACCCAGTACTTC; cdr3_aa: CASSRGTEETQYF
j_call: TRBJ2-7; v_call: TRBV12-3/TRBV12-4; clone_size: NA; d_call: TRBD1; cdr3_nt: TGTGCCAGCGCCCGGGACAGCTACGAGCAGTACTTC; cdr3_aa: CASARDSYEQYF
j_call: TRBJ2-5; v_call: TRBV15; clone_size: few; d_call: NA; cdr3_nt: TGTGCCACCAGCAGAGATAAGACAGCCTTCCAAGAGACCCAGTACTTC; cdr3_aa: CATSRDKTAFQETQYF
j_call: TRBJ2-7; v_call: TRBV28; clone_size: many; d_call: NA; cdr3_nt: TGTGCCAGCGGGGGGGGGCTCGAGCAGTACTTC; cdr3_aa: CASGGGLEQYF
j_call: TRBJ2-3; v_call: TRBV7-9; clone_size: many; d_call: NA; cdr3_nt: TGTGCCAGCAGCTTAACCGGGACAACAGATACGCAGTATTTT; cdr3_aa: CASSLTGTTDTQYF
j_call: TRBJ2-3; v_call: TRBV29-1; clone_size: few; d_call: NA; cdr3_nt: TGCAGCGTTGAAGATGATGGAATCACACCTGGAGGAGATACGCAGTATTTT; cdr3_aa: CSVEDDGITPGGDTQYF
j_call: TRBJ2-3; v_call: TRBV6-5; clone_size: NA; d_call: TRBD2; cdr3_nt: TGTGCCAGCAGTTACGGGGGACTAGCGGTGCCCACTACTAGCACAGATACGCAGTATTTT; cdr3_aa: CASSYGGLAVPTTSTDTQYF
j_call: TRBJ2-3; v_call: TRBV9; clone_size: few; d_call: TRBD2; cdr3_nt: TGTGCCAGCAGTGTGACGCAGCGGGGGGAAGGCACAGATACGCAGTATTTT; cdr3_aa: CASSVTQRGEGTDTQYF
j_call: TRBJ2-7; v_call: TRBV5-1; clone_size: NA; d_call: NA; cdr3_nt: TGCGCCAGCAGCGATCGGGGAACCGACTCCTACGAGCAGTACTTC; cdr3_aa: CASSDRGTDSYEQYF
j_call: TRBJ2-3; v_call: TRBV12-5; clone_size: NA; d_call: NA; cdr3_nt: TGTGCTAGTGGTTTGGCCACGACAGATACGCAGTATTTT; cdr3_aa: CASGLATTDTQYF
j_call: TRBJ1-4; v_call: TRBV6-6; clone_size: few; d_call: TRBD1; cdr3_nt: TGTGCCAGCAGTAAGACAGGGGGCCTCGAAAAACTGTTTTTT; cdr3_aa: CASSKTGGLEKLFF
j_call: TRBJ2-7; v_call: TRBV18; clone_size: NA; d_call: NA; cdr3_nt: TGTGCCAGCTCACCACGGGTGGCGGCGACCTACGAGCAGTACTTC; cdr3_aa: CASSPRVAATYEQYF
j_call: TRBJ2-5; v_call: TRBV20-1; clone_size: few; d_call: TRBD2; cdr3_nt: TGCAGTGCTCCCGGTTGGGGGGGGGTGGAGACCCAGTACTTC; cdr3_aa: CSAPGWGGVETQYF
j_call: TRBJ2-4; v_call: TRBV12-3/TRBV12-4; clone_size: NA; d_call: NA; cdr3_nt: TGTGCCAGCAGTCACAAGGTGAACATTCAGTACTTC; cdr3_aa: CASSHKVNIQYF
j_call: TRBJ2-3; v_call: TRBV6-2/TRBV6-3; clone_size: few; d_call: NA; cdr3_nt: NA; cdr3_aa: CASSLFAPDTQYF
j_call: TRBJ1-2; v_call: TRBV7-2; clone_size: NA; d_call: TRBD1; cdr3_nt: TGTGCCAGCAGCTACGACAGGGCGGAGGGCTACACCTTC; cdr3_aa: CASSYDRAEGYTF
j_call: TRBJ2-7; v_call: TRBV4-3; clone_size: NA; d_call: NA; cdr3_nt: TGCGCCAGCAGCCAAGAAACAGGGCTGACTTCCTACGAGCAGTACTTC; cdr3_aa: CASSQETGLTSYEQYF
j_call: TRBJ2-3; v_call: TRBV27; clone_size: NA; d_call: NA; cdr3_nt: TGTGCCAGCAGTTTGATAGACGCACAAGATACGCAGTATTTT; cdr3_aa: CASSLIDAQDTQYF
j_call: TRBJ2-5; v_call: TRBV5-1; clone_size: NA; d_call: NA; cdr3_nt: TGCGCCAGCAGCTGCTGGGGGGCCCAGAGCGAGACCCAGTACTTC; cdr3_aa: CASSCWGAQSETQYF
j_call: TRBJ2-7; v_call: TRBV6-2/TRBV6-3; clone_size: NA; d_call: NA; cdr3_nt: TGTGCCAACAGGTCGACAGGCTACGAGCAGTACTTC; cdr3_aa: CANRSTGYEQYF
j_call: TRBJ2-2; v_call: TRBV20-1; clone_size: once; d_call: TRBD2; cdr3_nt: TGCAGTGCTAGAGCGGGGGGGCCGAGTACCGGGGAGCTGTTTTTT; cdr3_aa: CSARAGGPSTGELFF
j_call: TRBJ2-4; v_call: TRBV7-2; clone_size: NA; d_call: TRBD1; cdr3_nt: TGTGCCAGCAGGCCACAGGGGAACATTCAGTACTTC; cdr3_aa: CASRPQGNIQYF
j_call: TRBJ2-1; v_call: TRBV4-3; clone_size: NA; d_call: NA; cdr3_nt: TGCGCCAGCAGCCAAGATAAGAACAGAGGATACAATGAGCAGTTCTTC; cdr3_aa: CASSQDKNRGYNEQFF
j_call: TRBJ2-5; v_call: TRBV12-3/TRBV12-4; clone_size: few; d_call: TRBD1; cdr3_nt: TGTGCCAGCAGTATGACAGGGCTCGGGACCCAGTACTTC; cdr3_aa: CASSMTGLGTQYF
j_call: TRBJ2-1; v_call: TRBV5-1; clone_size: few; d_call: TRBD2; cdr3_nt: TGCGCCAGCAGCTCCCTAGCGGGCGGGCTGGGTGAGCAGTTCTTC; cdr3_aa: CASSSLAGGLGEQFF
j_call: TRBJ2-3; v_call: TRBV3-1; clone_size: few; d_call: TRBD2; cdr3_nt: TGTGCCAGCAGCCGTATAGCGGGGACGTCAGATACGCAGTATTTT; cdr3_aa: CASSRIAGTSDTQYF
j_call: TRBJ2-5; v_call: TRBV7-2; clone_size: few; d_call: NA; cdr3_nt: TGTGCCAGCAGCTTATTTCGGGGTGGCCAGCTCCAAGAGACCCAGTACTTC; cdr3_aa: CASSLFRGGQLQETQYF
j_call: TRBJ1-5; v_call: TRBV6-1; clone_size: NA; d_call: NA; cdr3_nt: TGTGCCAGCAGTGGATGGAGGGCGAATCAGCCCCAGCATTTT; cdr3_aa: CASSGWRANQPQHF